This is a list of T cell receptor beta chains from one sample in a study of blood T cell repertoires in COVID-19. Some clones are missing from TCRdb's copy, which holds only in-frame ones; the method was immunoSEQ multiplex PCR. This table has approximately 300,000 clones, around 84% appearing once. The sequencing sample was made of PBMCs or T cells enriched from blood (not recorded which). These receptors all stem from a woman between 18 and 29 years old who had recovered from COVID-19. Both conserved end residues are part of each CDR3. D genes are given only for firm matches. Size tells how often a clone was seen (once, few, many) or the class of an expanded clone, and some rows leave it out.

clone size	V gene	D gene	J gene	CDR3 length	CDR3 protein	CDR3 DNA
few	TRBV27	-	TRBJ2-2	12	CASSVSAGELFF	TGTGCCAGCAGCGTTAGCGCCGGGGAGCTGTTTTTT
few	TRBV6-1	TRBD2	TRBJ2-5	17	CASSGLAGGTYQETQYF	TGTGCCAGCAGTGGACTAGCGGGGGGAACGTACCAAGAGACCCAGTACTTC
once	TRBV4-1	-	TRBJ2-7	13	CASSQDREYEQYF	TGCGCCAGCAGCCAAGATCGTGAGTACGAGCAGTACTTC
-	TRBV19	-	TRBJ2-4	14	CASSAVNSKNIQYF	TGTGCCAGTAGTGCGGTGAATTCCAAAAACATTCAGTACTTC
-	TRBV5-4	TRBD2	TRBJ2-7	16	CASSLNPSGSFNEQYF	TGTGCCAGCAGCTTGAATCCTAGCGGGAGTTTCAACGAGCAGTACTTC
-	TRBV20-1	-	TRBJ1-2	10	CSARDGGHPF	TGCAGTGCTAGAGATGGGGGACATCCCTTC
-	TRBV7-9	TRBD1	TRBJ2-4	16	CASSQQGAIAKNIQYF	TGTGCCAGCAGCCAACAGGGGGCTATAGCCAAAAACATTCAGTACTTC
-	TRBV2	-	TRBJ2-3	14	CASGGPPSPDTQYF	TGTGCCAGCGGCGGTCCCCCGTCCCCAGATACGCAGTATTTT
-	TRBV6-5	TRBD1	TRBJ1-2	14	CASLSRGRGYGYTF	TGTGCCAGCTTATCCAGGGGGCGAGGCTATGGCTACACCTTC
-	TRBV3-1/TRBV3-2	-	TRBJ1-5	13	CASSQQGGQPQHF	TGTGCCAGCAGCCAGCAAGGGGGACAGCCCCAGCATTTT
-	TRBV19	-	TRBJ1-1	14	CASSMAGVYTEAFF	TGTGCCAGTAGTATGGCAGGGGTGTACACTGAAGCTTTCTTT
-	TRBV5-8	-	TRBJ1-4	16	CASSLAGQWHPEKLFF	TGTGCCAGCAGTTTAGCGGGGCAGTGGCATCCTGAAAAACTGTTTTTT
-	TRBV27	-	TRBJ2-7	15	CASSLVQGPGYEQYF	TGTGCCAGCAGTTTAGTTCAGGGGCCGGGCTACGAGCAGTACTTC